This T cell receptor beta chain was identified in a study of control samples from healthy donors and cancer patients (TCRdb year 2020). The library was produced with the immunoSEQ multiplex PCR assay. Sourced from immuneACCESS, this table was stored by TCRdb with only in-frame sequences that have V and J called. A share of the clones is absent; for the studies checked, an unresolved V gene accounts for under half, and the remainder has no known explanation. Within this sample are roughly 73,000 clones, with 84% of them counted one time only. Jointly, the top ten make up over 25% of the sample. Turning to this clone: Its antigen is still unknown. Base quality data are lacking; no much larger clone is found one base away.

CDR1 and CDR2 (MGHRA, YSYEKL) derive from the germline V gene. Spanning cysteine to phenylalanine, the CDR3 consists of 14 amino acids. Solely the CDR3 DNA is kept, with 42 bases framed from the first base. V is pruned by 3 bases and J by 8 bases, leaving 6 bases of the junction without a gene match. This clonotype originated in a man over 45 in good health. The sample consisted of blood. This chain is built from TRBV4-1 and TRBJ2-2, with 7 junctional bases fitting TRBD1. The CDR3 reads CASSQDRRTGELFF. The DNA is as follows: TGCGCCAGCAGCCAGGACAGGCGGACTGGGGAGCTGTTTTTT.